This T cell receptor (beta chain) is drawn from a study of T cells in severe cutaneous drug reactions. This clonotype counts as large by frequency. The iRepertoire multiplex PCR system with TCR subtype-specific primers built both bulk and single-cell libraries. Input for bulk TCR libraries: roughly 90-500 ng RNA per sample. Reanalyzing the multiplex PCR reads, TCRdb keeps one entry per CDR3 protein, without DNA. In all, the sample yields about 1,200 distinct CDR3 sequences. The donors had carbamazepine-induced Stevens-Johnson syndrome or toxic epidermal necrolysis. CDR1 is MNHEY and CDR2 is SVGAGI in the germline V gene. CDR3 length: 18 residues.

The sample taken for sequencing was cells from a skin blister. This receptor was obtained from a human donor with Stevens-Johnson syndrome, a severe cutaneous drug reaction. The rearrangement joins TRBV6-5 to TRBJ2-2; the D gene TCRdb calls, TRBD1, cannot be checked with no DNA. The CDR3 region is CASSYSIQAGGRTGELFF.